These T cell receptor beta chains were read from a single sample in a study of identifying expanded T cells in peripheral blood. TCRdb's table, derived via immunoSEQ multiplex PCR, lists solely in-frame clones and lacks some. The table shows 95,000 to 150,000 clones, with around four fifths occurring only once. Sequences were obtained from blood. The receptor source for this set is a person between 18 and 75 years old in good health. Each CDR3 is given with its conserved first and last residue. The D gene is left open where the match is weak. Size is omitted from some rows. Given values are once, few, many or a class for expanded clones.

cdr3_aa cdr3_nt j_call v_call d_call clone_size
CASSFFGGPGATNEKLFF TGTGCCAGCAGTTTTTTTGGGGGCCCGGGCGCAACTAATGAAAAACTGTTTTTT TRBJ1-4 TRBV27 NA NA
CASRQAPGGANYGYTF TGCGCCAGCAGGCAGGCCCCGGGCGGTGCTAACTATGGCTACACCTTC TRBJ1-2 TRBV5-1 NA NA
CASSLRLGHEQFF TGTGCCAGCAGCCTCCGCTTAGGTCACGAGCAGTTCTTC TRBJ2-1 TRBV7-6 NA NA
CASGLQGSSYNEQFF TGTGCTAGTGGTCTTCAGGGCTCGTCCTACAATGAGCAGTTCTTC TRBJ2-1 TRBV12-5 NA once
CASSVTSGGASDTQYF TGTGCCAGCAGCGTTACTAGCGGGGGAGCCTCAGATACGCAGTATTTT TRBJ2-3 TRBV9 TRBD2 NA
CASSEERRGFQPQHF TGTGCCAGCAGTGAAGAGCGGAGGGGTTTTCAGCCCCAGCATTTT TRBJ1-5 TRBV2 NA NA
CAWSVGFYEQYF TGTGCCTGGAGTGTCGGTTTTTACGAGCAGTACTTC TRBJ2-7 TRBV30 NA few
CASSFGGGGQPQHF TGTGCCAGCAGCTTCGGAGGGGGAGGTCAGCCCCAGCATTTT TRBJ1-5 TRBV7-9 NA NA
CASIEGRPGNEQFF TGTGCCAGCATAGAGGGCCGCCCGGGGAATGAGCAGTTCTTC TRBJ2-1 TRBV2 NA NA
CASSLAADYEQYF TGTGCCAGCAGCTTAGCCGCCGATTACGAGCAGTACTTC TRBJ2-7 TRBV7-6 NA NA
CASSLAGGETQYF TGTGCCAGCAGCTTAGCCGGGGGAGAGACCCAGTACTTC TRBJ2-5 TRBV7-2 NA few
CASSEAGRGGVYGAKNIQYF TGTGCCAGCAGTGAAGCAGGGAGGGGGGGAGTTTACGGAGCCAAAAACATTCAGTACTTC TRBJ2-4 TRBV6-1 NA NA
CASSLGQTETQYF TGTGCCAGCAGCTTAGGGCAGACAGAGACCCAGTACTTC TRBJ2-5 TRBV7-9 NA NA
CASSEVRRDEQFF TGTGCCAGCAGTGAAGTCAGGCGGGATGAGCAGTTCTTC TRBJ2-1 TRBV6-1 NA NA
CSVDRHPNYGYTF TGCAGCGTTGATAGGCATCCTAACTATGGCTACACCTTC TRBJ1-2 TRBV29-1 NA once
CASRGNSIAGELFF TGTGCCAGTAGGGGCAACTCGATAGCCGGGGAGCTGTTTTTT TRBJ2-2 TRBV19 NA once
CASSVGTGNSPLHF TGTGCCAGCAGCGTAGGGACAGGGAACTCACCCCTCCACTTT TRBJ1-6 TRBV9 TRBD1 NA
CASSRWLNGELFF TGTGCCAGCAGCCGCTGGTTGAACGGGGAGCTGTTTTTT TRBJ2-2 TRBV11-3 NA NA
CAWRGAGGTEAFF TGTGCCTGGAGAGGGGCAGGAGGCACTGAAGCTTTCTTT TRBJ1-1 TRBV30 NA NA
CASSQADRGYSPLHF TGCGCCAGCAGCCAAGCCGACCGGGGGTATTCACCCCTCCACTTT TRBJ1-6 TRBV4-3 NA once
CASSYGTGVNQPQHF TGTGCCAGCAGTTACGGGACGGGGGTAAATCAGCCCCAGCATTTT TRBJ1-5 TRBV6-5 NA NA
CASSTKQGNHNEQFF TGTGCCAGCAGCACAAAACAGGGGAACCACAATGAGCAGTTCTTC TRBJ2-1 TRBV5-4 TRBD1 NA
CASSLTGNQPQHF TGTGCCAGCAGCTTAACAGGGAATCAGCCCCAGCATTTT TRBJ1-5 TRBV6-5 NA NA
CASSSDYNSPLHF TGTGCCAGCAGCTCGGACTATAATTCACCCCTCCACTTT TRBJ1-6 TRBV5-6 NA NA
CAISETLFATNEKLFF TGTGCCATCAGTGAGACACTATTCGCAACTAATGAAAAACTGTTTTTT TRBJ1-4 TRBV10-3 NA NA
CASSLEWGNSPLHF TGCGCCAGCAGCTTGGAGTGGGGTAATTCACCCCTCCACTTT TRBJ1-6 TRBV5-1 NA few
CASSPNAVGTGVGYTF TGTGCCAGCTCGCCAAATGCCGTAGGGACAGGGGTTGGCTACACCTTC TRBJ1-2 TRBV18 TRBD1 few
CASSLGLAGVTDTQYF TGTGCCAGCAGCCTCGGACTAGCGGGAGTCACAGATACGCAGTATTTT TRBJ2-3 TRBV13 TRBD2 NA
CSCGPADTQYF TGCAGCTGCGGGCCGGCGGATACGCAGTATTTT TRBJ2-3 TRBV20-1 NA NA
CASSLQGHYGYTF TGTGCCAGCAGCTTACAGGGTCACTATGGCTACACCTTC TRBJ1-2 TRBV7-9 NA once
CAWTMEQDYEQYF TGTGCCTGGACTATGGAACAGGACTACGAGCAGTACTTC TRBJ2-7 TRBV30 NA NA
CSGGEPRREQYF TGCAGCGGAGGGGAACCTAGAAGAGAGCAGTACTTC TRBJ2-7 TRBV29-1 NA few
CASNQQGQDQETQYF TGTGCCAGCAACCAGCAGGGACAGGACCAAGAGACCCAGTACTTC TRBJ2-5 TRBV2 TRBD1 NA
CASSLSAPTDTQYF TGTGCCAGCAGTTTATCCGCCCCCACAGATACGCAGTATTTT TRBJ2-3 TRBV27 NA NA
CASSFGLNYGYTF TGTGCCAGCAGTTTTGGCCTTAACTATGGCTACACCTTC TRBJ1-2 TRBV27 NA NA
CASSLDWAQGEQYF TGTGCCAGCAGCTTAGATTGGGCACAAGGCGAGCAGTACTTC TRBJ2-7 TRBV7-2 NA NA
CASSLGTASTEAFF TGTGCCAGCAGCTTAGGGACAGCAAGCACTGAAGCTTTCTTT TRBJ1-1 TRBV5-5 TRBD1 NA
CASSPQAYEQYF TGTGCCAGCAGTCCCCAGGCCTACGAGCAGTACTTC TRBJ2-7 TRBV2 NA NA
CASSLAVSSSTDTQYF TGTGCCAGCAGCTTGGCGGTCAGTAGCTCCACAGATACGCAGTATTTT TRBJ2-3 TRBV5-4 NA NA
CASSRYRVQGELFF TGTGCCAGCAGCCGATACAGGGTCCAAGGGGAGCTGTTTTTT TRBJ2-2 TRBV6-5 NA NA
CASSLAFGRSRTGELFF TGTGCCAGCAGCTTAGCCTTCGGCAGGTCACGCACCGGGGAGCTGTTTTTT TRBJ2-2 TRBV7-9 NA NA